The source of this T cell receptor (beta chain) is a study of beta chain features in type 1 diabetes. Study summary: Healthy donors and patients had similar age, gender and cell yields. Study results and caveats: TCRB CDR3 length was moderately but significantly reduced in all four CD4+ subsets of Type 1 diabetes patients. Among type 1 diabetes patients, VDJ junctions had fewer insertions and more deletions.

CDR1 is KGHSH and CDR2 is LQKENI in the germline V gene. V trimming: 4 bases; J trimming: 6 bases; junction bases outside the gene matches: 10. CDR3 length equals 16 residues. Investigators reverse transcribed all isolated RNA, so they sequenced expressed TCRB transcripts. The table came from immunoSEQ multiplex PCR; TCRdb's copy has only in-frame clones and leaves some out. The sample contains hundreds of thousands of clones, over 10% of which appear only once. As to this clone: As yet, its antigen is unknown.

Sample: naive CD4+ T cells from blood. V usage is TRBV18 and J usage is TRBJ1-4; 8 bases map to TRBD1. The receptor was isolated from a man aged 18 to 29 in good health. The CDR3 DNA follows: TGTGCCAGCTCACGGGGATTGACAGGGGAGGATGAAAAACTGTTTTTT. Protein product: CASSRGLTGEDEKLFF.